The T cell receptor (beta chain) described here comes from a study of monozygotic twins with inflammatory bowel disease. Each sample had eight separate cDNA synthesis reactions. TCRdb reprocessed the 5' RACE reads and reports one entry per CDR3 protein, with no DNA. Its clone listing holds about 170,000 distinct CDR3 sequences. The CDR3 spans 15 residues. CDR1 and CDR2 from the germline V gene are SGDLS and YYNGEE. As concerns this clonotype: What it binds is not known.

Overall study results and limits: TCRbeta inverse Simpson diversity was decreased in IBD patients versus healthy co-twins. Relative clonotype sharing with others was diminished in IBD patients versus healthy twins, particularly with disease activity.

Sequencing was done on a sample of blood. The sequence was collected from a human donor with ulcerative colitis or Crohn's disease, or a healthy co-twin of an affected twin (not recorded which). V and J are TRBV9 and TRBJ1-1. The CDR3 is CASSVAGQLNTEAFF.